This entry is about one T cell receptor (beta chain). Its antigen is unknown. The sample originates from a study of CXCR3-negative and CXCR3-positive naive CD8 T cells. UMI-tagged TRB cDNA libraries were built via 5' RACE. TCRdb processed the 5' RACE reads again and assigns one entry to each CDR3 protein, with no DNA. The table lists around 84,000 distinct CDR3 sequences. Study-wide points: CXCR3-negative naive cells had less hydrophobic TRB CDR3s than did CXCR3-positive naive cells.

Material for sequencing was naive CXCR3+ CD8+ T cells from blood. This sample's subset: CD45RO-CCR7+CD27+CD95- naive CD8+ T cells expressing CXCR3 (TNR3+). This receptor was taken from a human donor in good health. Some clones in this sample may be carry-over from other donors' samples.

CDR3 loop: CASSLNGGMNEQFF. The J gene is TRBJ2-1, the V gene TRBV5-1; TCRdb outputs TRBD1, but without DNA this stays unchecked. CDR3 length equals 14 residues. Germline-derived CDR1 and CDR2 are SGHRS and YFSETQ.